This T cell receptor beta chain was sequenced in a study of T cell clones after liver transplantation. Across the whole study: Third-party-reactive TCRbeta sequences from pre-transplant mixed lymphocyte reactions served as antigen-independent comparators.

The protocol was immunoSEQ multiplex PCR, while the TCRdb copy is restricted to in-frame clones and leaves out a portion. The profile shows around 13,000 clones, 70% to 85% of them singletons. This clone was seen a few times. The germline V gene encodes CDR1 SNHLY and CDR2 FYNNEI. After removal of 7 bases from V and 6 bases from J, the junction contained 8 bases not matched to a gene. The CDR3 is 13 amino acids. This clonotype was obtained from a human patient who received a liver transplant. The T cells may come from the graft donor. Sequencing used CD8+ T cells from blood, obtained at the 22-month timepoint. The chain recombines TRBV2 with TRBJ1-1, with TRBD1 matching over 7 bases. The CDR3 loop is CASTRDRVPEAFF. The CDR3 coding sequence is TGTGCCAGCACCCGGGACAGAGTTCCTGAAGCTTTCTTT.